The rows below give T cell receptor beta chains drawn from one sample of a study of T-cell reconstitution after alpha-beta-depleted transplantation in children. TCRdb ran MiXCR on the PCR reads and lists one entry per CDR3 protein. Here the sample spans more than 450,000 distinct CDR3 sequences, 15% to 20% being singletons. The material was PBMCs from the stem cell graft donor, obtained from the stem cell graft. Source of these receptors: a human donor who donated a stem cell graft to a child with acute lymphoblastic leukemia. CDR3s include the opening cysteine and the closing phenylalanine or tryptophan. A D gene is named only where the DNA matches it firmly. A clone size is listed for some rows: how often the clone was seen (once, few, many), or a class if it is expanded.

>TRBJ2-1|TRBD2|TRBV4-2|few
CASSQVAGGSDNEQFF
TGTGCCAGCAGCCAAGTAGCGGGAGGGAGCGACAATGAGCAGTTCTTC
>TRBJ2-7|-|TRBV27|many
CASSSLGTYEQYF
TGTGCCAGCAGTTCCCTGGGCACCTACGAGCAGTACTTC
>TRBJ2-2|TRBD2|TRBV12-3/TRBV12-4|-
CASRISGRAHTGELFF
TGTGCCAGCAGAATAAGCGGGAGGGCTCACACCGGGGAGCTGTTTTTT
>TRBJ2-7|TRBD1|TRBV7-8|few
CASSEAPRGRFYEQYF
TGTGCCAGCAGCGAAGCCCCCAGGGGGCGATTTTACGAGCAGTACTTC
>TRBJ1-3|-|TRBV20-1|few
CSARDLQASGNTIYF
TGCAGTGCTAGAGATCTCCAGGCCTCGGGAAACACCATATATTTT
>TRBJ2-7|-|TRBV9|-
CASSVATDPYEHYF
TGTGCCAGCAGCGTAGCTACGGATCCCTACGAGCATTACTTC
>TRBJ2-1|TRBD2|TRBV7-9|-
CASSPGGHEQFF
TGTGCCAGCAGCCCGGGGGGGCATGAGCAGTTCTTC
>TRBJ2-7|-|TRBV7-9|-
CASSLGYAGEQYF
TGTGCCAGCAGCTTAGGGTATGCGGGGGAGCAGTACTTC
>TRBJ2-1|TRBD1|TRBV7-3|-
CASSATSGGLLSYNEQFF
TGTGCCAGCAGCGCTACCTCAGGGGGCCTACTATCCTACAATGAGCAGTTCTTC
>TRBJ2-7|-|TRBV3-1|-
CASSRSREHYEQYF
TGTGCCAGCAGCCGAAGCCGGGAACACTACGAGCAGTACTTC
>TRBJ2-1|TRBD1|TRBV12-3/TRBV12-4|-
CASSHSGTGNEQFF
TGTGCCAGCAGTCATTCCGGGACAGGGAATGAGCAGTTCTTC
>TRBJ1-1|-|TRBV20-1|-
CSASSSLKNTEAFF
TGCAGTGCTAGTTCCAGCCTCAAGAACACTGAAGCTTTCTTT
>TRBJ2-7|-|TRBV4-1|many
CASSQDRAYEQYF
TGTGCCAGCAGCCAAGATCGAGCCTACGAGCAGTACTTC
>TRBJ2-1|-|TRBV20-1|few
CSAESGGMGNEQFF
TGCAGTGCGGAAAGTGGCGGGATGGGCAATGAGCAGTTCTTC
>TRBJ2-1|TRBD1|TRBV15|few
CATRQGVGNEQFF
TGTGCCACCCGCCAGGGGGTTGGGAATGAGCAGTTCTTC
>TRBJ1-2|-|TRBV19|-
CASSIRRDRGDGYTF
TGTGCCAGTAGTATCAGGCGCGACAGAGGTGATGGCTACACCTTC
>TRBJ2-7|-|TRBV15|-
CATSIEGGHLGEQYF
TGTGCCACCAGCATTGAGGGAGGCCACCTCGGTGAGCAGTACTTC
>TRBJ2-2|TRBD1|TRBV29-1|-
CSVEYGTANTGELFF
TGCAGCGTTGAGTATGGGACAGCGAACACCGGGGAGCTGTTTTTT
>TRBJ2-7|-|TRBV6-5|few
CASSYVWVGTYEQYF
TGTGCCAGCAGTTACGTCTGGGTAGGGACCTACGAGCAGTACTTC
>TRBJ2-1|-|TRBV12-3/TRBV12-4|-
CASSPPLDPRNEQFF
TGTGCCAGCAGTCCCCCCCTCGACCCGAGGAATGAGCAGTTCTTC
>TRBJ2-3|TRBD2|TRBV20-1|few
CSARQGLAGVLTDTQYF
TGCAGTGCTCGCCAGGGACTAGCGGGAGTATTGACAGATACGCAGTATTTT
>TRBJ2-7|-|TRBV5-5|-
CASSAEQGLSYEQYF
TGTGCCAGCAGCGCGGAACAGGGCCTCTCCTACGAGCAGTACTTC
>TRBJ1-4|-|TRBV9|-
CASSPRAAFGELFF
TGTGCCAGCAGCCCCCGCGCGGCTTTCGGGGAACTGTTTTTT
>TRBJ2-1|-|TRBV12-5|few
CASGWRDYNEQFF
TGTGCTAGTGGTTGGCGGGACTACAATGAGCAGTTCTTC
>TRBJ2-5|TRBD1|TRBV5-1|-
CASSALVTGEETQYF
TGCGCCAGCAGCGCGCTTGTGACAGGGGAAGAGACCCAGTACTTC
>TRBJ2-1|-|TRBV10-3|few
CAISERQGLYNEQFF
TGTGCCATCAGTGAAAGGCAGGGACTCTACAATGAGCAGTTCTTC
>TRBJ1-5|-|TRBV6-1|few
CASNSQPQHF
TGTGCCAGCAACAGTCAGCCCCAGCATTTT
>TRBJ2-1|TRBD2|TRBV5-1|-
CASSLAGAGEDEQFF
TGCGCCAGCAGCTTGGCAGGAGCGGGAGAGGATGAGCAGTTCTTC
>TRBJ1-2|TRBD1|TRBV6-4|few
CASSDPRDREGLTPYGYTF
TGTGCCAGCAGTGACCCCCGGGACAGGGAAGGCCTTACGCCCTATGGCTACACCTTC
>TRBJ2-3|TRBD2|TRBV18|-
CASSPWTSGGDTQYF
TGTGCCAGCTCACCATGGACTAGCGGAGGAGATACGCAGTATTTT
>TRBJ2-5|-|TRBV7-9|-
CASSLDRDQETQYF
TGTGCCAGCAGCCTAGACCGGGACCAAGAGACCCAGTACTTC
>TRBJ1-1|-|TRBV24-1|-
CATSDLGNTEAFF
TGTGCCACCAGTGATTTGGGGAACACTGAAGCTTTCTTT
>TRBJ2-1|-|TRBV11-2|-
CASSFQRTTYNEQFF
TGTGCCAGCAGCTTCCAGCGGACTACCTACAATGAGCAGTTCTTC
>TRBJ2-2|-|TRBV3-1|-
CASSQVPGGELFF
TGTGCCAGCAGCCAAGTGCCCGGCGGGGAGCTGTTTTTT
>TRBJ1-1|-|TRBV9|many
CASSVVSGTEAFF
TGTGCCAGCAGCGTAGTTTCGGGGACTGAAGCTTTCTTT
>TRBJ2-5|-|TRBV7-9|few
CASRDGEETQYF
TGTGCCAGCCGTGACGGTGAAGAGACCCAGTACTTC
>TRBJ1-1|TRBD1|TRBV5-1|-
CASSSGGTGHLGNTEAFF
TGCGCCAGCAGCTCTGGGGGGACAGGGCATTTGGGGAACACTGAAGCTTTCTTT
>TRBJ2-1|TRBD2|TRBV20-1|-
CSARDGASGSVEQFF
TGCAGTGCTAGAGATGGGGCTAGCGGGAGCGTTGAGCAGTTCTTC
>TRBJ2-1|-|TRBV18|once
CASSQLWEVGDF
TGTGCCAGCTCTCAATTATGGGAGGTTGGGGACTTC
>TRBJ2-7|TRBD1|TRBV5-1|few
CASSLLGQIYEQYF
TGCGCCAGCAGCTTGCTGGGACAGATCTACGAGCAGTACTTC
>TRBJ2-5|-|TRBV15|-
CATSSAGGQETQYF
TGTGCCACCAGCAGCGCCGGGGGCCAAGAGACCCAGTACTTC